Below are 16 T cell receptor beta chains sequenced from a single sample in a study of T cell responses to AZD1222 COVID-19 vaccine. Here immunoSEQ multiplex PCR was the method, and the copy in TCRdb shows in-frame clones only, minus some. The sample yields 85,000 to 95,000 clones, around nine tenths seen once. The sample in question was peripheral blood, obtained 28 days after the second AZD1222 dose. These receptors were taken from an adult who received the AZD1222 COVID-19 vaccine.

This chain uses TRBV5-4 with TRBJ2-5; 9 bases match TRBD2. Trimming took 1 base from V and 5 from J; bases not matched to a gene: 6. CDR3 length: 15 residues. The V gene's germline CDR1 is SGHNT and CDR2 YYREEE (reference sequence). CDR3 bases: TGTGCCAGCAGCTTGAGGCTAGCGGGGAGTGAGACCCAGTACTTC. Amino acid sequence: CASSLRLAGSETQYF.

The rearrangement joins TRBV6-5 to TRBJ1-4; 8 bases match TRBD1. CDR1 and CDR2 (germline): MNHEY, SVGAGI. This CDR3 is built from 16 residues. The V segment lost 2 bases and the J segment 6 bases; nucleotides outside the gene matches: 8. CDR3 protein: CASSYTGTGSYEKLFF. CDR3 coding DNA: TGTGCCAGCAGTTACACAGGGACAGGCTCCTATGAAAAACTGTTTTTT.

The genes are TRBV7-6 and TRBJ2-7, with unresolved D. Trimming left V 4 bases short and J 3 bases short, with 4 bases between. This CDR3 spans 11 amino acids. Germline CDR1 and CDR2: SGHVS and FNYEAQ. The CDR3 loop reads CASSSYYEQYF. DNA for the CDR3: TGTGCCAGCAGCTCCTACTACGAGCAGTACTTC.

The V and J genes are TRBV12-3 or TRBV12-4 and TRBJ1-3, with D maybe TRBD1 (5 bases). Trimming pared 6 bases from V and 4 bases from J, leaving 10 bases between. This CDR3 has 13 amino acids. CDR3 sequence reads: CASRRGSGNTIYF. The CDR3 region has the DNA TGTGCCAGCAGGAGGGGCTCGGGAAACACCATATATTTT.

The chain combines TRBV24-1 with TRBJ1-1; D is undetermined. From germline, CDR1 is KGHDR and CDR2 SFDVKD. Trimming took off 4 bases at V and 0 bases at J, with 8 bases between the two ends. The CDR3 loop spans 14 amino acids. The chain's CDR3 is CATSENRVNTEAFF. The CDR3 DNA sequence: TGTGCCACCAGTGAGAACAGAGTGAACACTGAAGCTTTCTTT.

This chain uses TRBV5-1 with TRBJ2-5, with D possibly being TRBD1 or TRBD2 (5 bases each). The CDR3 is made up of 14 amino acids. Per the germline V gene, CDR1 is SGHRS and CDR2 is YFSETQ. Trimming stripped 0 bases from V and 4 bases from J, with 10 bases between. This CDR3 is CASSLAGARETQYF. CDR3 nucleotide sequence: TGCGCCAGCAGCTTGGCCGGGGCGAGAGAGACCCAGTACTTC.

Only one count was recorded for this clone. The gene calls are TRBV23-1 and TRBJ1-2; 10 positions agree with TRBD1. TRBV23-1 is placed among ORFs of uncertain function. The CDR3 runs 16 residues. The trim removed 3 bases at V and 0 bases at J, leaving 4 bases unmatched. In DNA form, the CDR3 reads TGCGCCAGCAGTCATCATGACAGGGGGCCTAACTATGGCTACACCTTC. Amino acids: CASSHHDRGPNYGYTF.

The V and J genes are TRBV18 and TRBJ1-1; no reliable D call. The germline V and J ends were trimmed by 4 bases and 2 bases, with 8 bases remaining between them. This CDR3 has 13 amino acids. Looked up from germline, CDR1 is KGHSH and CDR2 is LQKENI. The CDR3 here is CASSRTDNTEAFF. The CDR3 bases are TGTGCCAGCTCACGTACTGATAACACTGAAGCTTTCTTT.

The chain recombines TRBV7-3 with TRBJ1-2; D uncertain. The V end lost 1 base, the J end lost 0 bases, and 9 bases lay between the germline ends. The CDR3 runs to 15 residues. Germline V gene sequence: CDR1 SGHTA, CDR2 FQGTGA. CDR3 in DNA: TGTGCCAGCAGCTTAAGTAGGGCAGCTAACTATGGCTACACCTTC. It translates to CASSLSRAANYGYTF.

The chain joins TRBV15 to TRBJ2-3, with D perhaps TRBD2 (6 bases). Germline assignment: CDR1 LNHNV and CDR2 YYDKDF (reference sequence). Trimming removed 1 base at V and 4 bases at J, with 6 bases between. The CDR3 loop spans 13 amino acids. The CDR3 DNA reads TGTGCCACCAGCAGAGGGGGGGCAGATACGCAGTATTTT. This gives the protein CATSRGGADTQYF.

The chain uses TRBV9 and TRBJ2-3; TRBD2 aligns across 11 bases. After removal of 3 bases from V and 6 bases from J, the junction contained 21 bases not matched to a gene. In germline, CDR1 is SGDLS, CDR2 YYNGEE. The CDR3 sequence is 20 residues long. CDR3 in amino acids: CASSESPGLAVFSLGDTQYF. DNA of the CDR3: TGTGCCAGCAGCGAATCACCGGGACTAGCGGTTTTTTCGTTAGGGGATACGCAGTATTTT.

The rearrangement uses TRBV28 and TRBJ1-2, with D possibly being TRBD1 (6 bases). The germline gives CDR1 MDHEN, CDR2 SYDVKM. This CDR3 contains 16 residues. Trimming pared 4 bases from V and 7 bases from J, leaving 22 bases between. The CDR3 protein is CASSSPVGTPSGGYTF. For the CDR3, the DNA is TGTGCCAGCAGTTCACCGGTTGGGACACCCTCGGGTGGCTACACCTTC.

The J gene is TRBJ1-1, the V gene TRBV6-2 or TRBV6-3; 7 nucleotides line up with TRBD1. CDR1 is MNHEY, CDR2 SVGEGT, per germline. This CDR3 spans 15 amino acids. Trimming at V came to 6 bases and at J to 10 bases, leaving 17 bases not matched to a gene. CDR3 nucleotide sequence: TGTGCCAGCAGCCTCCCCGGGACAGCTTCTCGGGGAGCTTTCTTT. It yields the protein CASSLPGTASRGAFF.

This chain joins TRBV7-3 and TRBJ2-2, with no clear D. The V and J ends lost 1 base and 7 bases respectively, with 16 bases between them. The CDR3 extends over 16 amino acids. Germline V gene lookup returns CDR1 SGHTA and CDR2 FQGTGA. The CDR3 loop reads CASSLNGPSYNGELFF. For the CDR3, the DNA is TGTGCCAGCAGCTTAAATGGACCCAGCTATAACGGGGAGCTGTTTTTT.

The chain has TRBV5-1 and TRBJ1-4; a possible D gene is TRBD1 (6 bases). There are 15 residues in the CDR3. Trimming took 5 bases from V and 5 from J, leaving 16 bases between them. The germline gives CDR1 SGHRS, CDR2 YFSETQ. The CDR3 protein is CASRVSQGLNEKLFF. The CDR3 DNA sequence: TGCGCCAGCAGAGTTTCACAGGGACTCAATGAAAAACTGTTTTTT.

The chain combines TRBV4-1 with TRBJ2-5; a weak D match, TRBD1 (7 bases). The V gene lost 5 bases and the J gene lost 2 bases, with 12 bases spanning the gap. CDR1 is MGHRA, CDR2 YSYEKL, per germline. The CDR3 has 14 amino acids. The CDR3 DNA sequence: TGCGCCAGCAGCTCCAGGGGGGCGCAAGAGACCCAGTACTTC. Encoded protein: CASSSRGAQETQYF.